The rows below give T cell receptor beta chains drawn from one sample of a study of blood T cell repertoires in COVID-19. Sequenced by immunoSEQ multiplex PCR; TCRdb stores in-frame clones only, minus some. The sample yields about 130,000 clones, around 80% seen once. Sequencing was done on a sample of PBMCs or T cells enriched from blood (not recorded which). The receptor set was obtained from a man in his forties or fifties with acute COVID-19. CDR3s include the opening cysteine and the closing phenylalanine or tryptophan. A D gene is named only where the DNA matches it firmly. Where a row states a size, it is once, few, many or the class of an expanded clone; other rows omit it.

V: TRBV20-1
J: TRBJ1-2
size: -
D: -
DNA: TGCAGTGCTAGCACAGACTATGGCTACACCTTC
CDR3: CSASTDYGYTF

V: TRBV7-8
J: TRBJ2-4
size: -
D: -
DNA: TGTGCCAGCAGCTTAGTGGTTAGGTCCGGGATGGCCAAAAACATTCAGTACTTC
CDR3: CASSLVVRSGMAKNIQYF

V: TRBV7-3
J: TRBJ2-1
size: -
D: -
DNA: TGTGCCAGCAGCTTCAAGGGGGACACCTACCATGAGCAGTTCTTC
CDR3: CASSFKGDTYHEQFF

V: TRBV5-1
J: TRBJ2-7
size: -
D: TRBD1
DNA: TGCGCCAGCAGCTTGAACAGGGGGCGCGAGCAGTACTTC
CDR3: CASSLNRGREQYF

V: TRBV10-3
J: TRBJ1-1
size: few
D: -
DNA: TGTGCCATCAGTGCCGACACGATGAACACTGAAGCTTTCTTT
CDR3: CAISADTMNTEAFF

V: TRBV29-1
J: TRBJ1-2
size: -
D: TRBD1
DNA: TGCAGCGCTGGGAGACAGGGGAACTATGGCTACACCTTC
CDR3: CSAGRQGNYGYTF

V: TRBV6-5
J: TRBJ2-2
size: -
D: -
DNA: TGTGCCAGCAGTTACTCCAAGGACTGGAACACCGGGGAGCTGTTTTTT
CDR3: CASSYSKDWNTGELFF

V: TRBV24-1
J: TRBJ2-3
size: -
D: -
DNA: TGTGCCACCAGTGTCGGCAGCGGGAGCACAGATACGCAGTATTTT
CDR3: CATSVGSGSTDTQYF

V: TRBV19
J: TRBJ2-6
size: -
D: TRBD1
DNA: TGTGCCAGTAGAAACTGGGACAGCTCTGGGGCCAACGTCCTGACTTTC
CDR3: CASRNWDSSGANVLTF

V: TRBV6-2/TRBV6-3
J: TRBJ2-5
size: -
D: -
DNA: TGTGCCAGCAGCCATCGTGAAGAGACCCAGTACTTC
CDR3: CASSHREETQYF

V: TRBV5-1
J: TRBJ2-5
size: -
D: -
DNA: TGCGCCAGCAGATCTGCCCCTGGGGGGGCTACGGAGACCCAGTACTTC
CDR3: CASRSAPGGATETQYF

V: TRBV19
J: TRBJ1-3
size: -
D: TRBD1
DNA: TGTGCCAGTAGTAGAAGGACAGGGGAGACAAACACCATATATTTT
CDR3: CASSRRTGETNTIYF

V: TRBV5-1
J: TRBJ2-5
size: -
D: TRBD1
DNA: TGCGCCAGCAGCTTCCGGGACAGCCAAGAGACCCAGTACTTC
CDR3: CASSFRDSQETQYF

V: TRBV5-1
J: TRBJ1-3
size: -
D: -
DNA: TGCGCCAGCAGCTTGGACGGTGGAAACACCATATATTTT
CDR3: CASSLDGGNTIYF

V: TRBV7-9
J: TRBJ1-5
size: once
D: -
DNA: TGTGCCAGCAGCTTAGAGGGGGATCAGCCCCAGCATTTT
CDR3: CASSLEGDQPQHF

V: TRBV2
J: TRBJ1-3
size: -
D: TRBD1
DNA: TGCGCCACCGGGACAGGCTCTGGAAACACCATATATTTT
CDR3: CATGTGSGNTIYF

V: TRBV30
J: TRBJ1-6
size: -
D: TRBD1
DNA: TGTGCCTGGAGTGGACAGGGGGATTCACCCCTCCACTTT
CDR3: CAWSGQGDSPLHF

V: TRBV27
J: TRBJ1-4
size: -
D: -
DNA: TGTGCCAGCAGTTTGTTAACGGGACACAGTAATGAAAAACTGTTTTTT
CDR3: CASSLLTGHSNEKLFF

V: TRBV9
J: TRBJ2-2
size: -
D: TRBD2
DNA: TGTGCCAGCAGCGTAAACGTGATAGCGGGGGGGATAAACACCGGGGAGCTGTTTTTT
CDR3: CASSVNVIAGGINTGELFF

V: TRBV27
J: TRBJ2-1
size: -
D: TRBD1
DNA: TGTGCCAGCAGTCCCTTCTTAGGAGGGACAGGGGGGAGAAGCTCCTACAATGAGCAGTTCTTC
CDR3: CASSPFLGGTGGRSSYNEQFF

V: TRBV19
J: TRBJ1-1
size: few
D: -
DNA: TGTGCCAGTAGTCAGGGCCGCCCAAACACTGAAGCTTTCTTT
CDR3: CASSQGRPNTEAFF

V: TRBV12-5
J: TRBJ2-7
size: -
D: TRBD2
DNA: TGTGCTAGTGGTTTGGTAGGGGTAGCGGGAGGGGGGTCCTACGAGCAGTACTTC
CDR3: CASGLVGVAGGGSYEQYF

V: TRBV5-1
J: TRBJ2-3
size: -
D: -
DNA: TGCGCCAGCTCCTCGGGAGTAGTTGGAAGAGATACGCAGTATTTT
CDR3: CASSSGVVGRDTQYF

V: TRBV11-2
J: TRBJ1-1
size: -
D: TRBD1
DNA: TGTGCCAGCAGCTTTACCGGGACAGTTGGTTTCTTT
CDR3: CASSFTGTVGFF

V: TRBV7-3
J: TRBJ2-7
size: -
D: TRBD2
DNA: TGTGCCAGCAGCTTGCCGGGACTAGCGGGAGTCCCCTACGAGCAGTACTTC
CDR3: CASSLPGLAGVPYEQYF

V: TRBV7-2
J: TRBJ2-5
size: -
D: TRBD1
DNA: TGTGCCAGCAGCTTTATGACAGGGCAAGAGACCCAGTACTTC
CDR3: CASSFMTGQETQYF

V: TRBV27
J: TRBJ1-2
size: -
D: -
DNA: TGTGCCAGCAGTACAGGAAGAGGCTACACCTTC
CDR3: CASSTGRGYTF

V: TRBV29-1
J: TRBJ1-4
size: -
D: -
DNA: TGCAGCGTTAAGGGGGCAACTAATGAAAAACTGTTTTTT
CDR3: CSVKGATNEKLFF

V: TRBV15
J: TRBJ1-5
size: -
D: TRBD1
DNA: TGTGCCACCAGCAGATTTACAGGGGAGCCCCAGCATTTT
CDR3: CATSRFTGEPQHF

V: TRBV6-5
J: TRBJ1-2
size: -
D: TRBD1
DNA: TGTGCCAGCAGTTACCCCGACAGGGGGTACTATGGCTACACCTTC
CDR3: CASSYPDRGYYGYTF

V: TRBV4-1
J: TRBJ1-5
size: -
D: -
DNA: TGCGCCAGCAGCCAAGATTTGGGTCGGGGGCAGCCCCAGCATTTT
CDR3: CASSQDLGRGQPQHF

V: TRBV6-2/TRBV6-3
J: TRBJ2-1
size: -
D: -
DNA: TGTGCCAGCAGTACGCCTCTCCGGCCAGGTGAGCAGTTCTTC
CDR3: CASSTPLRPGEQFF

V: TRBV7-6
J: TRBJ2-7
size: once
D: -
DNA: TGTGCCAGCAGCTTAGCGGAGGGATCCGAGCAGTACTTC
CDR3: CASSLAEGSEQYF

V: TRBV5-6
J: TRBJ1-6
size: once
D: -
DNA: TGTGCCAGCAGCCCCCGGGGAGGAAATATGAGAGCACCCCTCCACTTT
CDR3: CASSPRGGNMRAPLHF

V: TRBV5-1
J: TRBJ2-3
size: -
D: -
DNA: TGCGCCAGCAGCTTGGGGCAGGCAGATACGCAGTATTTT
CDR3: CASSLGQADTQYF

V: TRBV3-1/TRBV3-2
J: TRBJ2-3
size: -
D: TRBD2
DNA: TGTGCCAGCAGCCCCAAAGGCGGGACTAGCGATACAGATACGCAGTATTTT
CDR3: CASSPKGGTSDTDTQYF

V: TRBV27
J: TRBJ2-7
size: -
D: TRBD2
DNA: TGTGCCAGCGGATTCATTCGTACCGGGACTAGATCTCGGGAGCAGTACTTC
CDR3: CASGFIRTGTRSREQYF

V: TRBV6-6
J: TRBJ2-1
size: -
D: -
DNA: TGTGCCAGCAGTTCCCTTACAGAAGGAAATGAGCAGTTCTTC
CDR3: CASSSLTEGNEQFF

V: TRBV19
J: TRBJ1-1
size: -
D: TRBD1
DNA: TGTGCCAGTAGACAGGGGATGAACACTGAAGCTTTCTTT
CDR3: CASRQGMNTEAFF

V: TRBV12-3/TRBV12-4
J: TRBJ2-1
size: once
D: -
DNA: TGTGCCAGCAGTCACGGGGCCTACAATGAGCAGTTCTTC
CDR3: CASSHGAYNEQFF

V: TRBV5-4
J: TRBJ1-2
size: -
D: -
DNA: TGTGCCAGCAGCTCCGGACAGCCCTCCTCCTATGCGGGCTACACCTTC
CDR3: CASSSGQPSSYAGYTF

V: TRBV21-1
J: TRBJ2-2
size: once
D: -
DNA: TGTGCCAGATTAGACAGGGCGAACACCGGGGAGCTGTTTTTT
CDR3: CARLDRANTGELFF

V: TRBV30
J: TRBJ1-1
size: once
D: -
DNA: TGTGCCTGGATGTCCGAGAGAACTGAAGCTTTCTTT
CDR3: CAWMSERTEAFF

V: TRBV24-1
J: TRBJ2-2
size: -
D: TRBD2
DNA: TGTGCCACCAGTGATTTGCTAGCGGGAGTCGACACCGGGGAGCTGTTTTTT
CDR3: CATSDLLAGVDTGELFF

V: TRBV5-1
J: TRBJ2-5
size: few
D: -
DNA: TGCGCCAGCAGTTCCGGAGGGGGGGAAGAGACCCAGTACTTC
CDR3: CASSSGGGEETQYF

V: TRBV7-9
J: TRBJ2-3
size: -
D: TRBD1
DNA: TGTGCCAGCAGCCCCCCGGGACAGGGGGCGATAGATACGCAGTATTTT
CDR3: CASSPPGQGAIDTQYF

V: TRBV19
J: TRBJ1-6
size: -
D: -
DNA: TGTGCCAGTAGTATGGCCTCTCGGGGAGGGAATTCACCCCTCCACTTT
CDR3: CASSMASRGGNSPLHF

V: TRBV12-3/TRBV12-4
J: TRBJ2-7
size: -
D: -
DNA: TGTGCCAGCATCCTGACGGGCTCCTACGAGCAGTACTTC
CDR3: CASILTGSYEQYF

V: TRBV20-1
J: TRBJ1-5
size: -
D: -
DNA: TGCAGTGCTAGTTCCGGTTTGGAGGGCAATCAGCCCCAGCATTTT
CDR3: CSASSGLEGNQPQHF

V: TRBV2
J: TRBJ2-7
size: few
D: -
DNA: TGTGCCAGCAGTGAAGGCTTGGCGGGCTCGACCTACGAGCAGTACTTC
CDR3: CASSEGLAGSTYEQYF

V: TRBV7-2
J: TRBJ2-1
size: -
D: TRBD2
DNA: TGTGCCAGCAGCTTAGCCGTACTAGCGGGAGGGCCCAATGAGCAGTTCTTC
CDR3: CASSLAVLAGGPNEQFF